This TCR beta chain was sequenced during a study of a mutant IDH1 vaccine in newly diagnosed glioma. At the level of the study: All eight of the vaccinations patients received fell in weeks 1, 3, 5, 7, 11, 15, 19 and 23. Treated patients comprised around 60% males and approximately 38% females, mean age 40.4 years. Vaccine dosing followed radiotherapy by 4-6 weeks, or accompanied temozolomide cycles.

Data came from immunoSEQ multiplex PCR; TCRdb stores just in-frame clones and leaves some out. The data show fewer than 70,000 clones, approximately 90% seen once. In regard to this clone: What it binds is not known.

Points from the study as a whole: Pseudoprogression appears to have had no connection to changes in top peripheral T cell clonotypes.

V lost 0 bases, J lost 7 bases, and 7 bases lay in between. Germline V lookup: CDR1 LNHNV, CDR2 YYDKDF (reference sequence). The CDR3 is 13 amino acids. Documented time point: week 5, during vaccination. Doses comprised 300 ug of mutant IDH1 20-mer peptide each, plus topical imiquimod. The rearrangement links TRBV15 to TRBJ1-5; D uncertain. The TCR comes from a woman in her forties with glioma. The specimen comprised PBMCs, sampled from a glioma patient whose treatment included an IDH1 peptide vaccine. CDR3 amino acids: CATSRDVSQPQHF. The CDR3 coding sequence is TGTGCCACCAGCAGAGATGTTAGCCAGCCCCAGCATTTT. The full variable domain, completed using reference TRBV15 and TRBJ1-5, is DAMVIQNPRYQVTQFGKPVTLSCSQTLNHNVMYWYQQKSSQAPKLLFHYYDKDFNNEADTPDNFQSRRPNTSFCFLDIRSPGLGDTAMYLCATSRDVSQPQHFGDGTRLSIL.